The 32 T cell receptor beta chains presented below share a single source sample, sequenced in a study of cytomegalovirus exposure and HLA in healthy donors. Vbeta (60) and Jbeta (13) primers were used in the PCR. Here immunoSEQ multiplex PCR was the method, and the copy in TCRdb shows in-frame clones only, minus some. The profile shows 100,000 to 150,000 clones, roughly four fifths of them singletons. The sample comprised PBMCs. These receptors all stem from a woman aged 60 to 75 in good health and CMV-seropositive.

This clone is a singleton in its sample. The genes are TRBV2 and TRBJ1-2, with D perhaps matching TRBD1 (5 bases). This CDR3 is built from 18 residues. Per the germline V gene, CDR1 is SNHLY and CDR2 is FYNNEI. Trimming stripped 9 bases from V and 4 bases from J, with 30 bases between. CDR3 in DNA: TGTGCCAGAGACCTGGGGGGGGGAAGGGATGGGTGGGTCTATGGCTACACCTTC. This gives the protein CARDLGGGRDGWVYGYTF.

The chain is built from TRBV6-5 and TRBJ1-1; D is perhaps TRBD1 (6 bases). Between the trimmed V and J ends, which lost 5 bases and 1 base, there was a span of 14 bases. Germline V lookup: CDR1 MNHEY, CDR2 SVGAGI. The length of the CDR3 is 15 residues. CDR3 in DNA: TGTGCCAGCAGTGCAAGCGGGGGCCCGAACACTGAAGCTTTCTTT. This sequence encodes CASSASGGPNTEAFF.

The chain is built from TRBV30 and TRBJ2-5; 11 bases agree with TRBD2. Per germline, CDR1 GTSNPN and CDR2 SVGIG (reference sequence). This CDR3 spans 15 amino acids. V gave up 5 bases and J gave up 4 bases; unmatched junction bases: 9. CDR3 nucleotide sequence: TGTGCCTGGTGCACTAGCGGGAGAGGAGTAGAGACCCAGTACTTC. Protein: CAWCTSGRGVETQYF. Full variable domain (remainder filled in from reference TRBV30 and TRBJ2-5): SQTIHQWPATLVQPVGSPLSLECTVEGTSNPNLYWYRQAAGRGLQLLFYSVGIGQISSEVPQNLSASRPQDRQFILSSKKLLLSDSGFYLCAWCTSGRGVETQYFGPGTRLLVL.

V is TRBV9 and J is TRBJ1-2, with 10 bases matching TRBD1. Germline-derived CDR1 and CDR2 are SGDLS and YYNGEE. The V segment lost 3 bases and the J segment 5 bases; nucleotides outside the gene matches: 10. This CDR3 contains 16 residues. CDR3 region: CASSAMTGGSLYGYTF. CDR3 DNA: TGTGCCAGCAGCGCGATGACAGGGGGCTCACTATATGGCTACACCTTC.

This clone was found a few times. The J gene is TRBJ2-2, the V gene TRBV29-1; a possible D gene is TRBD2 (6 bases). This CDR3 contains 16 residues. The V gene lost 6 bases and the J gene lost 4 bases, with 21 bases spanning the gap. Germline V lookup: CDR1 SQVTM, CDR2 ANQGSEA. DNA of the CDR3: TGCAGCGTCCATGGAGGGCCCGGGGGAGGCACCGGGGAGCTGTTTTTT. Translation: CSVHGGPGGGTGELFF.

CDR3 loop: CASSLRTSGNYEQYF. The CDR3 nucleotides read TGTGCCAGCAGCCTCAGGACTAGCGGGAACTACGAGCAGTACTTC. The rearrangement links TRBV11-2 to TRBJ2-5; 12 nucleotides agree with TRBD2. Near its end, the DNA agrees better with TRBJ2-7, so the J call may be wrong. Germline V gives CDR1 SGHAT, CDR2 FQNNGV. The CDR3 spans 15 residues.

The chain couples TRBV25-1 to TRBJ1-4; perhaps TRBD1 as D (5 bases). CDR1 is MGHDK, CDR2 SYGVNS, per germline. CDR3 length equals 13 residues. Trimming left V 7 bases short and J 8 bases short, with 14 bases between. The chain's CDR3 is CASKGPGGEKLFF. CDR3 DNA: TGTGCCAGCAAGGGGCCGGGGGGGGAAAAACTGTTTTTT.

The chain links TRBV2 to TRBJ1-2; the D gene is possibly TRBD1 (5 bases). The CDR3 is 16 residues long. V dropped 1 base and J dropped 4 bases, with 16 bases sitting between them. The germline gives CDR1 SNHLY, CDR2 FYNNEI. The CDR3 region has the DNA TGTGCCAGCAGTGAAGATTGGTTAGGGGTCCGCTATGGCTACACCTTC. This codes for CASSEDWLGVRYGYTF.

The chain has TRBV4-3 and TRBJ1-2; tentative D call: TRBD1 (5 bases). Germline values: CDR1 LGHNA, CDR2 YSLEER. The ends were cut back, 0 bases at V and 2 bases at J, with 10 bases in the middle. CDR3 length: 15 residues. CDR3 sequence (DNA): TGCGCCAGCAGCCAAGATATTAAGGGGAACTATGGCTACACCTTC. This sequence encodes CASSQDIKGNYGYTF.

This clone has only a few counts. The gene calls are TRBV27 and TRBJ1-2; 10 nucleotides match TRBD1. Germline V gene data show CDR1 as MNHEY and CDR2 as SMNVEV (reference sequence). Trimming took 3 bases from V and 8 from J; bases not matched to a gene: 9. The CDR3 totals 15 residues. Here the CDR3 DNA reads TGTGCCAGCAGTTTGATGGGTGACAGGGGGCAGGGCTACACCTTC. Its protein product is CASSLMGDRGQGYTF.

The J gene is TRBJ1-1, the V gene TRBV11-2; D is ambiguous. Trimming shortened V by 1 base and J by 5 bases, and 8 bases separated the two germline ends. CDR1 and CDR2 from the germline V gene are SGHAT and FQNNGV. CDR3 length: 13 residues. The CDR3 nucleotides read TGTGCCAGCAGCTTAGTCAGAGGGACTGAAGCTTTCTTT. As protein: CASSLVRGTEAFF.

The chain combines TRBV29-1 with TRBJ1-2, with D possibly TRBD1 on 6 matching bases. CDR1 is SQVTM and CDR2 is ANQGSEA in the germline V gene. V gave up 4 bases and J gave up 7 bases, with 16 bases separating them. The CDR3 runs 13 residues. CDR3 sequence (DNA): TGCAGCGTTGGTAATTCGGGGGGCGCTGGCTACACCTTC. It translates to CSVGNSGGAGYTF.

The J gene is TRBJ2-7, the V gene TRBV6-5, with D perhaps matching TRBD2 (5 bases). This CDR3 spans 14 amino acids. Germline V CDR1 and CDR2: MNHEY, SVGAGI. The V end lost 2 bases, the J end lost 2 bases, and 10 bases lay between the germline ends. The DNA for the CDR3 is TGTGCCAGCAGTTACCATCTGAGGGCCTACGAGCAGTACTTC. It yields the protein CASSYHLRAYEQYF.

This rearrangement joins TRBV12-5 to TRBJ2-1, with TRBD2 identical over 13 bases. The V gene's germline CDR1 is LGHNT and CDR2 FRNRAP. With V trimmed by 5 bases and J by 13 bases, 11 bases remained unmatched. This CDR3 spans 15 amino acids. DNA for the CDR3: TGTGCTAGTGGTCCCCCGGAGACTAGCGGGAGGCCCCAGTTCTTC. Translated: CASGPPETSGRPQFF. Together with reference TRBV12-5 and TRBJ2-1, the CDR3 gives the full variable domain: DARVTQTPRHKVTEMGQEVTMRCQPILGHNTVFWYRQTMMQGLELLAYFRNRAPLDDSGMPKDRFSAEMPDATLATLKIQPSEPRDSAVYFCASGPPETSGRPQFFGPGTRLTVL.

The rearrangement joins TRBV5-1 to TRBJ1-1; 8 nucleotides agree with TRBD1. The CDR3 runs to 15 residues. J gave up 1 base and V 2 bases, and 4 bases lay outside the gene matches. Per germline, CDR1 SGHRS and CDR2 YFSETQ. The CDR3 sequence: CASSFWTGTNTEAFF. DNA of the CDR3: TGCGCCAGCAGCTTCTGGACAGGGACGAACACTGAAGCTTTCTTT.

The genes are TRBV11-3 and TRBJ1-1; 7 nucleotides align to TRBD1. Losses at the gene ends were 4 bases for V and 1 base for J; bases not matched to a gene: 3. This CDR3 has 14 residues. Germline V gene data show CDR1 as SGHNT and CDR2 as YENEEA. CDR3 residues: CASSSGQPNTEAFF. CDR3 DNA: TGTGCCAGCAGCTCGGGACAGCCGAACACTGAAGCTTTCTTT.

Here the CDR3 DNA reads TGTGCCAGCAGCCAAGAAAAAGCGGGAGGGCCCCAAGATACGCAGTATTTT. Protein: CASSQEKAGGPQDTQYF. The genes are TRBV4-2 and TRBJ2-3; 10 positions agree with TRBD2. The length of the CDR3 is 17 residues. Germline CDR1 and CDR2: LGHNA and YNFKEQ. V shed 0 bases, J shed 5 bases, and the junction held 8 bases outside the gene matches.

The V and J genes are TRBV4-3 and TRBJ2-1, with 9 bases aligning to TRBD2. Germline V gives CDR1 LGHNA, CDR2 YSLEER. The CDR3 spans 16 residues. V was pared by 2 bases and J by 5 bases, with 7 bases of the junction left unmatched. CDR3 sequence reads: CASSQLPGLADNEQFF. CDR3 nucleotide sequence: TGCGCCAGCAGCCAACTACCGGGACTAGCTGACAATGAGCAGTTCTTC.

The V call is TRBV7-8, the J call TRBJ1-2, with TRBD1 matching 7 bases. This CDR3 has 17 residues. CDR1 is SGHVS and CDR2 is FQNEAQ in the germline V gene. The V segment lost 4 bases and the J segment 3 bases; nucleotides outside the gene matches: 14. The CDR3 spells CASSSNRQGPGHYGYTF. CDR3 in DNA: TGTGCCAGCAGCTCCAACAGACAGGGCCCTGGACACTATGGCTACACCTTC.

This clone appeared once. Other nucleotide sequences in the sample specify the same CDR3. The chain links TRBV4-1 to TRBJ1-1; D is uncertain. Germline loops: CDR1 MGHRA, CDR2 YSYEKL. The V end was cut by 1 base, the J end by 1 base, with 7 bases between. This CDR3 region has 14 residues. The CDR3 bases are TGCGCCAGCAGCCAAGTGGGCAGGAACACTGAAGCTTTCTTT. This codes for CASSQVGRNTEAFF.

The V gene is TRBV30, the J gene TRBJ1-2; perhaps TRBD1 as D (6 bases). This CDR3 region has 14 residues. V lost 0 bases and J 4 bases, leaving 12 bases between the germline ends. Germline lookup yields CDR1 GTSNPN and CDR2 SVGIG (reference sequence). The CDR3 DNA sequence: TGTGCCTGGAGTGTCCGGCAGGGGTTCTATGGCTACACCTTC. Translating it yields CAWSVRQGFYGYTF.

The genes are TRBV10-3 and TRBJ2-7, with D possibly being TRBD1 (6 bases). CDR1 is ENHRY, CDR2 SYGVKD, per germline. V dropped 10 bases and J dropped 8 bases, with 15 bases sitting between them. This CDR3 has 11 amino acids. CDR3 in DNA: TGTGCCACCGAGGACAGTCTAAAGCAGTACTTC. It encodes CATEDSLKQYF.

This clone was detected a few times. V is TRBV27 and J is TRBJ1-5; D unresolved. The V end was cut by 2 bases, the J end by 5 bases, with 13 bases between. The CDR3 consists of 15 residues. Germline V gene data show CDR1 as MNHEY and CDR2 as SMNVEV (reference sequence). CDR3 sequence (DNA): TGTGCCAGCAGTTTAGGAACGAGGAGGGATCAGCCCCAGCATTTT. Translating it yields CASSLGTRRDQPQHF.

This clone was seen ten or more times. This rearrangement joins TRBV4-3 to TRBJ1-3; weak D call: TRBD1 (6 bases). The CDR3 spans 15 residues. Trimming took 1 base from V and 2 from J, leaving 9 bases between them. Germline loops: CDR1 LGHNA, CDR2 YSLEER. The CDR3 here is CASSQGGGPGNTIYF. CDR3 sequence (DNA): TGCGCCAGCAGCCAAGGCGGGGGGCCTGGAAACACCATATATTTT.

The chain carries TRBV7-9 and TRBJ2-3; possibly TRBD1 for D (6 bases). CDR1 is SEHNR and CDR2 is FQNEAQ in the germline V gene (reference sequence). CDR3 size: 15 residues. The germline V and J ends were trimmed by 5 bases and 2 bases, with 14 bases remaining between them. The CDR3 bases are TGTGCCAGCAGCACCGGGACACTCAACACAGATACGCAGTATTTT. Protein product: CASSTGTLNTDTQYF.

V and J are TRBV5-1 and TRBJ1-1; D ambiguous. Trimming removed 0 bases from V and 0 bases from J, with 6 bases in between. CDR3 length equals 14 residues. CDR1 is SGHRS, CDR2 YFSETQ, per germline. CDR3 in amino acids: CASSLVHMNTEAFF. CDR3 nucleotide sequence: TGCGCCAGCAGCTTGGTCCACATGAACACTGAAGCTTTCTTT.

The chain joins TRBV11-2 to TRBJ1-1; D is uncertain. The CDR3 consists of 12 residues. Trimming cost V 10 bases and J 0 bases, with 9 bases left between them. CDR1 SGHAT and CDR2 FQNNGV come from the germline V gene. CDR3 in amino acids: CATLRLNTEAFF. The DNA of the CDR3 is TGTGCCACCCTACGGTTGAACACTGAAGCTTTCTTT. Based on the CDR3 plus reference TRBV11-2 and TRBJ1-1, the full variable domain is EAGVAQSPRYKIIEKRQSVAFWCNPISGHATLYWYQQILGQGPKLLIQFQNNGVVDDSQLPKDRFSAERLKGVDSTLKIQPAKLEDSAVYLCATLRLNTEAFFGQGTRLTVV.

The chain employs TRBV27 and TRBJ2-1; 11 bases are shared with TRBD2. This CDR3 has 16 residues. Trimming took 4 bases from V and 4 from J; bases not matched to a gene: 6. CDR1 is MNHEY, CDR2 SMNVEV, per germline (reference sequence). DNA of the CDR3: TGTGCCAGCAGTTCTCCGGGACTAGCGGCGTACAATGAGCAGTTCTTC. Its protein product is CASSSPGLAAYNEQFF.

The chain carries TRBV5-1 and TRBJ1-3; perhaps TRBD1 as D (6 bases). With 2 bases removed from V and 0 bases from J, the gap between germline ends came to 15 bases. The CDR3 is 17 residues long. The germline gives CDR1 SGHRS, CDR2 YFSETQ. The CDR3 coding sequence is TGCGCCAGCAGCTTAGACGGACAGCCCAGCTCTGGAAACACCATATATTTT. Protein: CASSLDGQPSSGNTIYF.

This clone has more than one count but fewer than ten. The V call is TRBV30, the J call TRBJ2-7; TRBD2 aligns across 7 bases. With 3 bases clipped from V and 4 bases from J, the junction kept 6 bases outside the gene matches. Germline loops: CDR1 GTSNPN, CDR2 SVGIG (reference sequence). CDR3 length: 13 residues. CDR3 amino acids: CAWRPGTKYEQYF. CDR3 nucleotide sequence: TGTGCCTGGAGGCCCGGGACTAAATACGAGCAGTACTTC.

V and J are TRBV6-1 and TRBJ2-7; 7 bases are a match to TRBD2. The V and J ends lost 2 bases and 0 bases, in that order; junction bases with no gene match: 4. The germline gives CDR1 MNHNS, CDR2 SASEGT. There are 15 residues in the CDR3. The CDR3 sequence: CASSETRGSSYEQYF. Here the CDR3 DNA reads TGTGCCAGCAGTGAAACGCGGGGGAGCTCCTACGAGCAGTACTTC.

The CDR3 sequence: CASSGRGQPVYEQYF. The CDR3 nucleotides read TGTGCCAGCAGTGGTAGGGGGCAACCTGTCTACGAGCAGTACTTC. This chain links TRBV6-1 with TRBJ2-7; 7 bases line up with TRBD1. The V gene's germline CDR1 is MNHNS and CDR2 SASEGT. This CDR3 has 15 amino acids. The junction had 9 bases not matched to a gene; V was cut back by 4 bases and J by 3 bases.